The present entry profiles one TCR delta chain with its context. This clone is medium-sized (0.01 to 0.1%) in its sample. The antigen this receptor binds is unknown. One base away there is no much larger clone; base qualities are not given. The CDR3 measures 19 amino acids from cysteine to phenylalanine. CDR3 DNA only is kept here, 57 bases in frame from base 1. V loses 1 base at its end and J loses 0 bases; junction bases beyond the gene matches: 10. Taken from the germline V gene, the CDR1 and CDR2 loops are GEAIGNYY and EKD. Library generation was performed with 5' RACE. This sample was sequenced with an Illumina MiSeq. The public reads were reprocessed by TCRdb using CATT, and rows of matching DNA were later combined. A total of some 2,500 delta-chain clones appear in this sample, about 5.5% of them only once. 49% of the sample belongs to the ten largest clones. The data derive from a study of delta chain sequences of gamma delta T cells (dated by TCRdb to about 2017).

The source material was either unsorted cells or a sorted T cell fraction (not recorded which). The chain is assembled from TRDV2 and TRDJ1, with TRDD3 identical over 13 junction bases. The sequence was obtained from a human donor in good health. CDR3 loop: CACDTLKLGDTSNTDKLIF. The nucleotides are TGTGCCTGTGACACTCTCAAACTGGGGGATACGAGTAACACCGATAAACTCATCTTT.